This T cell receptor (beta chain) comes out of a study of blood T cell repertoires in COVID-19. Germline V CDR1 and CDR2: KGHSH, LQKENI. Trimming took 3 bases from V and 4 from J; bases not matched to a gene: 5. CDR3 length equals 14 residues. Per the original methods: Estimated nucleated cell counts came from reference gene primer amplification. The protocol was immunoSEQ multiplex PCR, while the TCRdb copy is restricted to in-frame clones and leaves out a portion. Clonal size and the V and J genes are those of that table, whereas D and trimming came from the DNA. The sample contains hundreds of thousands of clones, 70% to 90% of which appear only once.

The rearrangement joins TRBV18 to TRBJ2-5; 7 nucleotides align to TRBD2. The specimen sequenced was PBMCs or T cells enriched from blood (not recorded which). The clonotype was recovered from a woman between 40 and 55 years old who had recovered from COVID-19. CDR3 sequence: CASSPRGEGETQYF. CDR3 DNA: TGTGCCAGCTCACCTCGGGGGGAAGGAGAGACCCAGTACTTC.